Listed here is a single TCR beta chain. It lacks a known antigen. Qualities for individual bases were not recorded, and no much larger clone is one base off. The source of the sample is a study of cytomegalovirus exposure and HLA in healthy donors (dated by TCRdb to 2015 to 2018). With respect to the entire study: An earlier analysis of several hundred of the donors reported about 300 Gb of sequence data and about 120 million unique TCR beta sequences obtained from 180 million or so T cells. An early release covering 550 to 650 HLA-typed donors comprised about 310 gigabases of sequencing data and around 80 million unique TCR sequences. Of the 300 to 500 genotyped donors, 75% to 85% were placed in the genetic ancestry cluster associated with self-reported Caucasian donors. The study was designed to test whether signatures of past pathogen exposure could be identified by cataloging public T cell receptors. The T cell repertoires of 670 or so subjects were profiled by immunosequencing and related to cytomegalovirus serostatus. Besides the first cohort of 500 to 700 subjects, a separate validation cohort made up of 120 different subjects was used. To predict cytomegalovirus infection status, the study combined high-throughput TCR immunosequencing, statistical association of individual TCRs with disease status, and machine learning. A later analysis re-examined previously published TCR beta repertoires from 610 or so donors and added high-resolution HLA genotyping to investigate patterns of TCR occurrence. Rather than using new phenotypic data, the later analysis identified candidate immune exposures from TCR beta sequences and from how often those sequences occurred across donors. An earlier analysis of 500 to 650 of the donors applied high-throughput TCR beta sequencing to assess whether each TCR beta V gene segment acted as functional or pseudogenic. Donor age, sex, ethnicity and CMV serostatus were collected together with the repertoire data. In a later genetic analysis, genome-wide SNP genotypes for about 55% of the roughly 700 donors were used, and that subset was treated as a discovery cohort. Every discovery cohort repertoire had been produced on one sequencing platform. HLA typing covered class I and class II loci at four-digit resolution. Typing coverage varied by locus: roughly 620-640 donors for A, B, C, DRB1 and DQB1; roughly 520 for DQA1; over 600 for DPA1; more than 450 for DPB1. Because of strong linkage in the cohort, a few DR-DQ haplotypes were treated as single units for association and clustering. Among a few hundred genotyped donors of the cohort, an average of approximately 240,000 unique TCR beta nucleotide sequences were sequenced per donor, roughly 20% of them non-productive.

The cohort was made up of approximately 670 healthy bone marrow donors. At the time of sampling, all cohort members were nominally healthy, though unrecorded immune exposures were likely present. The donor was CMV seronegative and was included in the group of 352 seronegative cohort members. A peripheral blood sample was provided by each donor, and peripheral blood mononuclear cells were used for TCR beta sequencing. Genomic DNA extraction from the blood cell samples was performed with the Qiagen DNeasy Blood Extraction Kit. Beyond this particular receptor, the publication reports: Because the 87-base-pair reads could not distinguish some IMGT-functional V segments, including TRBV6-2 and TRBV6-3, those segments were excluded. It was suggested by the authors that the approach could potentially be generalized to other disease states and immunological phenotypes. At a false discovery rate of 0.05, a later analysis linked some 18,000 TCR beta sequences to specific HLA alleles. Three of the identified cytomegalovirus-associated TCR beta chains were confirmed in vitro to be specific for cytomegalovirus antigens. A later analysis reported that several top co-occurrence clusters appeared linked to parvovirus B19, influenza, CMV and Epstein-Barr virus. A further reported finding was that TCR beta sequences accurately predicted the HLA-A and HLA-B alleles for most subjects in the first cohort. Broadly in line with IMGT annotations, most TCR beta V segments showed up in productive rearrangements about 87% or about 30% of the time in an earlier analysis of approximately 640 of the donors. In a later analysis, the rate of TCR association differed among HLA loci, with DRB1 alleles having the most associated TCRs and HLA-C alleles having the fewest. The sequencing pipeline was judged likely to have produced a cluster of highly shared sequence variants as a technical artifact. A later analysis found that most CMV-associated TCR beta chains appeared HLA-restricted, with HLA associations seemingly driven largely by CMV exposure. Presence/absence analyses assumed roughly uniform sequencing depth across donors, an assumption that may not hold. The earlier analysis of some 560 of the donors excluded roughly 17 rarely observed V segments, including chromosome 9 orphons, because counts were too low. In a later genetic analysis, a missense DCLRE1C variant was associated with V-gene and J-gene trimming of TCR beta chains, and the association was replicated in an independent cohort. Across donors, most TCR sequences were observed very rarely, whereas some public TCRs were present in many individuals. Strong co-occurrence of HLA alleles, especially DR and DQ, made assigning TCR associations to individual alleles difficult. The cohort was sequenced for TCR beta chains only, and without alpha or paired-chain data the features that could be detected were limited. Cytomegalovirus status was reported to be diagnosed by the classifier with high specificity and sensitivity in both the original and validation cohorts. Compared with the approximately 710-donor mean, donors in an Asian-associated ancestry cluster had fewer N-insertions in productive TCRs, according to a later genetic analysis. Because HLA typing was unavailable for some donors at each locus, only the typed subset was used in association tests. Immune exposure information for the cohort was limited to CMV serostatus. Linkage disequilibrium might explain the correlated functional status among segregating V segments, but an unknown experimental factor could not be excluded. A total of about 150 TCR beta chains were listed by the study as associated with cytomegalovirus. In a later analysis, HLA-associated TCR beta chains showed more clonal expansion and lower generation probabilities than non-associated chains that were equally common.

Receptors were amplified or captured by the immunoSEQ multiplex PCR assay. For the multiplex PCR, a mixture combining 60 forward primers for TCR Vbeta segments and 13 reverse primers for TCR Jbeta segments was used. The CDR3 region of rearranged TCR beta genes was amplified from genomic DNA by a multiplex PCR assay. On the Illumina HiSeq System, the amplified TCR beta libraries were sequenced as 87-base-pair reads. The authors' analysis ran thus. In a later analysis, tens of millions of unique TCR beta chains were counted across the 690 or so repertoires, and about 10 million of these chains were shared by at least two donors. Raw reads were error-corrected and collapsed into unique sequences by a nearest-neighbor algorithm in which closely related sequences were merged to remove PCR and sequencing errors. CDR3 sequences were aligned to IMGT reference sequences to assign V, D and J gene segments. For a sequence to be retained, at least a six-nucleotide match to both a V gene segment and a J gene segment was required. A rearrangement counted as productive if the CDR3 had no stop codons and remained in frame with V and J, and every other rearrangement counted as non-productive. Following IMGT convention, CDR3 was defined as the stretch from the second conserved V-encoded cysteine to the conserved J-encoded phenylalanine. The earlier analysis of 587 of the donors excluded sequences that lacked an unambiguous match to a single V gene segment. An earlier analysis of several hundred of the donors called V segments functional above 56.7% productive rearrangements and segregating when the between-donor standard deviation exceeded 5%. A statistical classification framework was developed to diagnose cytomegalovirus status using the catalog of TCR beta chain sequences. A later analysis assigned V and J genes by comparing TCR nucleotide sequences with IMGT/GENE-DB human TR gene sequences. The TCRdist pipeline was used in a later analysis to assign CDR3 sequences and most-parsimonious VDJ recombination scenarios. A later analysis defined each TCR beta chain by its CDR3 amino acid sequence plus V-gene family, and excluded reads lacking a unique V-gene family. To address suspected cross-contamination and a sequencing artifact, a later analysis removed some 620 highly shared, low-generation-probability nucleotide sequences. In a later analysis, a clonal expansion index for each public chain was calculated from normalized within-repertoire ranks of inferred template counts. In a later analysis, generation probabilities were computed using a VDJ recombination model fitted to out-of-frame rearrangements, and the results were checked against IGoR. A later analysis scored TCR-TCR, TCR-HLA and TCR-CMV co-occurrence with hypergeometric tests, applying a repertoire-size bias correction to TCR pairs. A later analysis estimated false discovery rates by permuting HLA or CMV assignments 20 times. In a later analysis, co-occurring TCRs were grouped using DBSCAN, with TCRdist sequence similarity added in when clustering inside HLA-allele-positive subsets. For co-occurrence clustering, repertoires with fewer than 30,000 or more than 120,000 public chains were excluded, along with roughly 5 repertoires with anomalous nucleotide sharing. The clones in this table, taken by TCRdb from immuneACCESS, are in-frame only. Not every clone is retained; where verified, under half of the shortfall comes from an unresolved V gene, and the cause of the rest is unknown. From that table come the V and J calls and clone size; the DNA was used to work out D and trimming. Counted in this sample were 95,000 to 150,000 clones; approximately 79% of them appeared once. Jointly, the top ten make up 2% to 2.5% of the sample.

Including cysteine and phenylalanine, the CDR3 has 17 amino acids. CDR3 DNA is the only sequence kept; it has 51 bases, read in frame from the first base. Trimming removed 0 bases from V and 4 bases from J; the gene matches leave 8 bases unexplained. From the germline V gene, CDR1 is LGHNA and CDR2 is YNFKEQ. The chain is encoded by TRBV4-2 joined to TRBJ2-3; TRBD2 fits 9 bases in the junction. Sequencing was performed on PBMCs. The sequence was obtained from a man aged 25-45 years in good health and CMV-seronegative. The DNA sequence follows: TGTGCCAGCAGCCAAGAGGTAGCGGGGGCCGGCCCAGATACGCAGTATTTT. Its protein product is CASSQEVAGAGPDTQYF.